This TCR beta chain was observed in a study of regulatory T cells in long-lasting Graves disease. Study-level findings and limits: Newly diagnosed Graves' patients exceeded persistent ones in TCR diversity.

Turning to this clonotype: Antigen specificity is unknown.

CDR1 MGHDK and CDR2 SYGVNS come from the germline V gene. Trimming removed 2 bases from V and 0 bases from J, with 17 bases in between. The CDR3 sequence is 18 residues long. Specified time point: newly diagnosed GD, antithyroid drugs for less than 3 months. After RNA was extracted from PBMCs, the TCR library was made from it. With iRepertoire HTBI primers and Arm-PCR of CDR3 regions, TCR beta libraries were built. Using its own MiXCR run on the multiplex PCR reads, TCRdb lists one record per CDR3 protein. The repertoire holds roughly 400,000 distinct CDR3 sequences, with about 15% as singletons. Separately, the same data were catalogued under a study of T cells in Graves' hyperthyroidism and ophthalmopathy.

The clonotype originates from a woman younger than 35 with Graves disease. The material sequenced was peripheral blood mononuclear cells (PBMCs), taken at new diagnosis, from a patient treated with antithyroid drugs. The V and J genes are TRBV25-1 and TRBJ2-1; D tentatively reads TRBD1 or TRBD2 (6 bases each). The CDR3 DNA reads TGTGCCAGCAGTGAAGGGCTCGGGGGCCTGGGCTCCTACAATGAGCAGTTCTTC. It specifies CASSEGLGGLGSYNEQFF.